This TCR beta chain was observed in a study of T cell responses to AZD1222 COVID-19 vaccine. For the study at large: Combined were second doses at about 4 or about 12 weeks.

V lost 0 bases and J 10 bases, leaving 10 bases between the germline ends. The germline gives CDR1 ENHRY, CDR2 SYGVKD. CDR3 size: 13 residues. This table comes from immunoSEQ multiplex PCR, and its TCRdb copy is limited to in-frame clones, with some not included. The table shows approximately 130,000 clones, with roughly 91% occurring only once. The sequencing used peripheral blood, collected on day 0 of AZD1222 vaccination. V is TRBV10-3 and J is TRBJ2-1; possible D gene TRBD2, 6 bases. The source of this sequence is an adult in good health. The CDR3 DNA reads TGTGCCATCAGTGAGTCGACTAGAACGGAGCAGTTCTTC. It yields the protein CAISESTRTEQFF.